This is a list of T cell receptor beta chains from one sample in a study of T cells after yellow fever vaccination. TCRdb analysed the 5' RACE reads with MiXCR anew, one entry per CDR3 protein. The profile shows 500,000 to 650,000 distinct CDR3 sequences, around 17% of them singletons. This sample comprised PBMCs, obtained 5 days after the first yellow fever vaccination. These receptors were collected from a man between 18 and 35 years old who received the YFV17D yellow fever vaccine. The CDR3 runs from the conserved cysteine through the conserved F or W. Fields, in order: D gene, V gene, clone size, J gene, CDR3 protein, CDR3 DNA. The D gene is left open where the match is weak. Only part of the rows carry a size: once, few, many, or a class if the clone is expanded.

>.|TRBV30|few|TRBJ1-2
CAWSLVDYGYTF
TGTGCCTGGAGTCTAGTCGATTATGGCTACACCTTC
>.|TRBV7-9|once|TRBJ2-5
CASSLVEGPETQYF
TGTGCCAGCAGCTTAGTGGAGGGGCCAGAGACCCAGTACTTC
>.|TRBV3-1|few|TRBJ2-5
CASSQDIGGPRTQYF
TGTGCCAGCAGCCAAGATATTGGGGGCCCCCGAACCCAGTACTTC
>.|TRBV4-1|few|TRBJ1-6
CASSQVAGLGYNSPLHF
TGCGCCAGCAGCCAAGTGGCAGGGCTAGGATATAATTCACCCCTCCACTTT
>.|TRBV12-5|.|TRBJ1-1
CASGLVGGYTTEAFF
TGTGCTAGTGGTTTGGTAGGGGGGTATACGACTGAAGCTTTCTTT
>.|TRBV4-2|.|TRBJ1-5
CASSQVGGGFGPQHF
TGTGCCAGCAGCCAAGTGGGAGGGGGGTTTGGGCCCCAGCATTTT
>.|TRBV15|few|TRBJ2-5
CATSRPRGEETQYF
TGTGCCACCAGCAGACCCAGGGGCGAGGAGACCCAGTACTTC
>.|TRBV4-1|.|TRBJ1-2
CASSQVGGLIYGYTF
TGCGCCAGCAGCCAAGTGGGGGGCCTCATCTATGGCTACACCTTC
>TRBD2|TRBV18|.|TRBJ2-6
CASSPQAGTGANVLTF
TGTGCCAGCTCACCTCAAGCGGGGACTGGGGCCAACGTCCTGACTTTC
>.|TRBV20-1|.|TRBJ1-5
CSARGRAENQPQHF
TGCAGTGCTAGGGGCAGGGCGGAGAATCAGCCCCAGCATTTT
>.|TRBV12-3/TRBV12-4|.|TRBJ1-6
CASSLGRGAPLHF
TGTGCCAGCAGTTTAGGGAGGGGTGCACCCCTCCACTTT
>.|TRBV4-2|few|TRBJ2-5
CASSQTRTEAQETQYF
TGTGCCAGCAGCCAGACTAGGACAGAGGCCCAAGAGACCCAGTACTTC
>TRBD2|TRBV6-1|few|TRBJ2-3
CASSPALAGGPRTDTQYF
TGTGCCAGCAGTCCCGCTTTAGCGGGGGGGCCTCGCACAGATACGCAGTATTTT
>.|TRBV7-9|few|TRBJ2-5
CASIGSSETQYF
TGTGCCAGCATAGGGTCTTCAGAGACCCAGTACTTC
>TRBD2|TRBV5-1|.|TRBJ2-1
CASRLAGNEQFF
TGCGCCAGCAGACTAGCGGGCAATGAGCAGTTCTTC
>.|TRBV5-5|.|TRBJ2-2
CASSLDPRFDTGELFF
TGTGCCAGCAGCTTGGATCCAAGGTTCGACACCGGGGAGCTGTTTTTT
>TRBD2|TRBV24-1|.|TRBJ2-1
CATRLAGGNEQFF
TGTGCCACCAGACTAGCGGGGGGTAATGAGCAGTTCTTC
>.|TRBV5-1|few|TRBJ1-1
CASNPGSVNTEAFF
TGCGCCAGCAACCCAGGGTCGGTGAACACTGAAGCTTTCTTT
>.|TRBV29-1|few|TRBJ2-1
CSVSGLSSYNEQFF
TGCAGCGTTTCAGGTTTAAGCTCCTACAATGAGCAGTTCTTC
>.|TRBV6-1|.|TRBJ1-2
CASSEIARQYSNYGYTF
TGTGCCAGCAGTGAAATCGCTCGGCAGTATTCTAACTATGGCTACACCTTC
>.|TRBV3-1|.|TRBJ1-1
CASSPLGGLAFF
TGTGCCAGCAGCCCTTTAGGGGGACTGGCTTTCTTT
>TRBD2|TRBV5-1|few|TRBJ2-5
CASSLAGVLLETQYF
TGCGCCAGCAGCTTAGCGGGGGTTCTCCTGGAGACCCAGTACTTC
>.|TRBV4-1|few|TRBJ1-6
CASSQLWFNSPLHF
TGCGCCAGCAGCCAACTATGGTTTAATTCACCCCTCCACTTT
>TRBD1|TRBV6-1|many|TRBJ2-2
CASRGTGGFIGELFF
TGTGCCAGCAGGGGGACAGGGGGCTTTATCGGGGAGCTGTTTTTT
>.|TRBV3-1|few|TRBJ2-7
CASSLGDTFPHEQYF
TGTGCCAGCAGCCTGGGGGATACTTTTCCCCACGAGCAGTACTTC
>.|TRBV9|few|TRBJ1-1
CASSVDGRNTEAFF
TGTGCCAGCAGCGTAGATGGCAGGAACACTGAAGCTTTCTTT
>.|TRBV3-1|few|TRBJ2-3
CASSPLRTDTQYF
TGTGCCAGCAGCCCTTTAAGGACAGATACGCAGTATTTT
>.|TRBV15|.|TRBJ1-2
CATSTGGRAIRNYGYTF
TGTGCCACCAGCACCGGCGGTAGGGCGATACGTAACTATGGCTACACCTTC
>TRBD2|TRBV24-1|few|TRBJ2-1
CATSGTSGGVLHEQFF
TGTGCCACCAGTGGGACTAGCGGGGGGGTTCTCCATGAGCAGTTCTTC
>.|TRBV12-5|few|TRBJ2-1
CASGAQGGSSYNEQFF
TGTGCTAGTGGTGCCCAAGGGGGGAGCTCCTACAATGAGCAGTTCTTC
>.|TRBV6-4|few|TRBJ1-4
CASSKDSTGIIGKLFF
TGTGCCAGCAGTAAAGACAGTACCGGTATTATAGGGAAACTGTTTTTT
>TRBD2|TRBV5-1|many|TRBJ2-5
CASSLSGEGETQYF
TGCGCCAGCAGCCTTAGCGGGGAAGGCGAGACCCAGTACTTC
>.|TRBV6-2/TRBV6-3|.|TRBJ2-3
CASSDLKLAPGTDTQYF
TGTGCCAGCAGTGACCTTAAGTTGGCGCCGGGAACAGATACGCAGTATTTT
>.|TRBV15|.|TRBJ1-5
CATSRDQGRAQPQHF
TGTGCCACCAGCAGAGATCAGGGGAGGGCACAGCCCCAGCATTTT
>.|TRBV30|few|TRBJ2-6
CACSGSGANVLTF
TGTGCCTGTTCAGGCTCTGGGGCCAACGTCCTGACTTTC